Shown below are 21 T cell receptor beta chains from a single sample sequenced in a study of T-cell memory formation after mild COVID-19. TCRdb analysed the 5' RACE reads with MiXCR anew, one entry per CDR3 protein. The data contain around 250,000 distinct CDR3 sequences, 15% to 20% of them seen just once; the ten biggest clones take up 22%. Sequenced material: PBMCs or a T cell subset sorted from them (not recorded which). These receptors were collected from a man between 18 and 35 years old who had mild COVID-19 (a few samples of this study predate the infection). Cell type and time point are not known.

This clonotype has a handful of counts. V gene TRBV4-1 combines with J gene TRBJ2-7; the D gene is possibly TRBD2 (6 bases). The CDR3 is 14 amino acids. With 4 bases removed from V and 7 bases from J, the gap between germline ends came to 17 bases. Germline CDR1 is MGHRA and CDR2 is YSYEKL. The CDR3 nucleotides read TGCGCCAGCAGCCTCCACACTAGCTCGGGGGAGCAGTACTTC. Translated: CASSLHTSSGEQYF.

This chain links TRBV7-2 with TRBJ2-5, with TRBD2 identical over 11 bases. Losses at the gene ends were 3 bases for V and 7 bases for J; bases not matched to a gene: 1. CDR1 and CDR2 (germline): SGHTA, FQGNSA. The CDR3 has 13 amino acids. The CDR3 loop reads CASSFGTSGTQYF. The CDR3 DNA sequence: TGTGCCAGCAGCTTCGGGACTAGCGGGACCCAGTACTTC.

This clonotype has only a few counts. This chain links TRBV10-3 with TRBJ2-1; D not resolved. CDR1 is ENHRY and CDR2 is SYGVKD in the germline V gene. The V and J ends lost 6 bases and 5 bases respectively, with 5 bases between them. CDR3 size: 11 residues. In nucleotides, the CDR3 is TGTGCCATCAGCTGGGACAATGAGCAGTTCTTC. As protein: CAISWDNEQFF.

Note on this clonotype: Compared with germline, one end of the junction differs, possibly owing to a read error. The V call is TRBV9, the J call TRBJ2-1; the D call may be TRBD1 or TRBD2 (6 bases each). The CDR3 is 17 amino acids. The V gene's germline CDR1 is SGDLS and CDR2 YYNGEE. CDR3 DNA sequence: TGTGCCAGCAGCGTAGTTGGGGGGCCGTCATCCTACAGTGAGCAGTTCTTC. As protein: CASSVVGGPSSYSEQFF.

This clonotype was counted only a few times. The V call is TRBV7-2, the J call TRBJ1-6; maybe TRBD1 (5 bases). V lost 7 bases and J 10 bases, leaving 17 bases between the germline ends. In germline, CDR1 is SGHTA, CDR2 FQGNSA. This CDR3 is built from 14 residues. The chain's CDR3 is CASNPGRGVSPLHF. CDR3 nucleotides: TGTGCCAGCAACCCGGGCCGGGGGGTATCACCCCTCCACTTT.

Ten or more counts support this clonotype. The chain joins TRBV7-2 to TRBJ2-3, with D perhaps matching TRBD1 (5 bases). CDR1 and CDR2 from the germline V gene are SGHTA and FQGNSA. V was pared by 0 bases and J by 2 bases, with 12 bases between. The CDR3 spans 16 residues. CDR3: CASSLARDRYTDTQYF. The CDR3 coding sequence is TGTGCCAGCAGCTTAGCCCGAGACAGATACACAGATACGCAGTATTTT. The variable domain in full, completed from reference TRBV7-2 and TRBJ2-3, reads GAGVSQSPSNKVTEKGKDVELRCDPISGHTALYWYRQSLGQGLEFLIYFQGNSAPDKSGLPSDRFSAERTGGSVSTLTIQRTQQEDSAVYLCASSLARDRYTDTQYFGPGTRLTVL.

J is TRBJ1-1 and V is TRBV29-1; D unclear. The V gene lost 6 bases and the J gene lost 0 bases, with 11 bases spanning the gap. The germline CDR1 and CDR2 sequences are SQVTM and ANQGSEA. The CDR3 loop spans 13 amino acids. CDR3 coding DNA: TGCAGCGTCCGGACCCTGATGAACACTGAAGCTTTCTTT. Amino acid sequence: CSVRTLMNTEAFF. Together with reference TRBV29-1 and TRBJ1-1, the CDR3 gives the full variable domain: SAVISQKPSRDICQRGTSLTIQCQVDSQVTMMFWYRQQPGQSLTLIATANQGSEATYESGFVIDKFPISRPNLTFSTLTVSNMSPEDSSIYLCSVRTLMNTEAFFGQGTRLTVV.

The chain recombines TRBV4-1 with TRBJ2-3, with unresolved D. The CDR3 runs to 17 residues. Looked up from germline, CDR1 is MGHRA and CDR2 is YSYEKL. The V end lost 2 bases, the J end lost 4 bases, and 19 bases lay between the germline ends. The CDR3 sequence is CASSQHTLPTGADTQYF. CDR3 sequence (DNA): TGCGCCAGCAGCCAACATACACTTCCGACGGGTGCAGATACGCAGTATTTT.

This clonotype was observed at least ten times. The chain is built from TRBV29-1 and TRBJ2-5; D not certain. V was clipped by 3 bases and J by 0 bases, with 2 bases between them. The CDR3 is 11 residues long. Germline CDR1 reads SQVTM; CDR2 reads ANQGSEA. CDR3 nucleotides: TGCAGCGTTGAGGACCAAGAGACCCAGTACTTC. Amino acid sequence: CSVEDQETQYF.

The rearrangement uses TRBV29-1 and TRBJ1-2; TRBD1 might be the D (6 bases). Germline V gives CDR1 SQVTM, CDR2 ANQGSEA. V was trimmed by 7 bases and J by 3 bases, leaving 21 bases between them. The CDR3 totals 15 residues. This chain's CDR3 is CSARRAGGPYYGYTF. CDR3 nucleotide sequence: TGCAGCGCTCGGCGGGCGGGGGGCCCCTACTATGGCTACACCTTC.

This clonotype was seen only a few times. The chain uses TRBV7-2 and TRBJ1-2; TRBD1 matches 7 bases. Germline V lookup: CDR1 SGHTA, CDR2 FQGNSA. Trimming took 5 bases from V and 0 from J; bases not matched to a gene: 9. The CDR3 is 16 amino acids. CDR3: CASSEGTDLPNYGYTF. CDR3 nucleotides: TGTGCCAGCAGCGAGGGGACAGACTTACCTAACTATGGCTACACCTTC. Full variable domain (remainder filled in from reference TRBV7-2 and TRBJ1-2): GAGVSQSPSNKVTEKGKDVELRCDPISGHTALYWYRQSLGQGLEFLIYFQGNSAPDKSGLPSDRFSAERTGGSVSTLTIQRTQQEDSAVYLCASSEGTDLPNYGYTFGSGTRLTVV.

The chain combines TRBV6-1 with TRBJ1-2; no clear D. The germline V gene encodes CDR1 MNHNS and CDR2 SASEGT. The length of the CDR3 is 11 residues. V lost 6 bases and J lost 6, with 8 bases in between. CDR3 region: CASREPDGYTF. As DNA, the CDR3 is TGTGCCAGCAGAGAACCTGATGGCTACACCTTC.

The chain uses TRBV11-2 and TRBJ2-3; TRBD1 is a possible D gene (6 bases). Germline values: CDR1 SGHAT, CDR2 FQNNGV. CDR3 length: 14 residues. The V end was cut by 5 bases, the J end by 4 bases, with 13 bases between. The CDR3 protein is CASSPGVLPDTQYF. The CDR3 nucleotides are TGTGCCAGCAGCCCAGGGGTCTTGCCAGATACGCAGTATTTT. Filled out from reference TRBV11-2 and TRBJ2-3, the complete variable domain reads EAGVAQSPRYKIIEKRQSVAFWCNPISGHATLYWYQQILGQGPKLLIQFQNNGVVDDSQLPKDRFSAERLKGVDSTLKIQPAKLEDSAVYLCASSPGVLPDTQYFGPGTRLTVL.

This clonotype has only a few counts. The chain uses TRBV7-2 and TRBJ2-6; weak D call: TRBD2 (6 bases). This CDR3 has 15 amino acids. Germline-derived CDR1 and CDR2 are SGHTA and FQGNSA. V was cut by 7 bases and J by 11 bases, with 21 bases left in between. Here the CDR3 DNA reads TGTGCCAGCACCCGAACGCCGGGAGCTAGACACGTCCTGACTTTC. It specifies CASTRTPGARHVLTF. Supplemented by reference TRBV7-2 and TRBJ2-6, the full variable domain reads GAGVSQSPSNKVTEKGKDVELRCDPISGHTALYWYRQSLGQGLEFLIYFQGNSAPDKSGLPSDRFSAERTGGSVSTLTIQRTQQEDSAVYLCASTRTPGARHVLTFGAGSRLTVL.

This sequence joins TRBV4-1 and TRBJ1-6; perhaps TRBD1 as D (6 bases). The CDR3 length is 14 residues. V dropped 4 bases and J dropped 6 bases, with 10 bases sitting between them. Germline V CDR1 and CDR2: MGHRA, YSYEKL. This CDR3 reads CASSPRTANSPLHF. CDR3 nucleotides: TGCGCCAGCAGCCCCAGGACAGCTAATTCACCCCTCCACTTT.

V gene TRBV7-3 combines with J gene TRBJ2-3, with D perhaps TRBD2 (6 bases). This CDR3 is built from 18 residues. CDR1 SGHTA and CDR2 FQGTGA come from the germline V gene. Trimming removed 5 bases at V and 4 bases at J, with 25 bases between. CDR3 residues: CASSGPPRPGGDPDTQYF. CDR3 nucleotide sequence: TGTGCCAGCAGCGGTCCCCCCCGTCCGGGCGGGGATCCAGATACGCAGTATTTT.

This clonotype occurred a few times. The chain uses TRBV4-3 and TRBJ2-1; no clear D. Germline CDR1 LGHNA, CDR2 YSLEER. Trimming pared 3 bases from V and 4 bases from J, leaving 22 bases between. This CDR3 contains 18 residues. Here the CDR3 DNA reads TGCGCCAGCAGCCAGGCCGGCCAACCGGGTCTGCCGTACAATGAGCAGTTCTTC. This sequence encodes CASSQAGQPGLPYNEQFF.

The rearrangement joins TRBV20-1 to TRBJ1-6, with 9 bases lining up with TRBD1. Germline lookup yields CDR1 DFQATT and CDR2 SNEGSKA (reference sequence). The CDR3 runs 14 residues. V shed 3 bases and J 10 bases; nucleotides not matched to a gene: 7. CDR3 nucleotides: TGCAGTGCTAGGGCCGGGACAGGGTGGTCACCCCTCCACTTT. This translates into CSARAGTGWSPLHF.

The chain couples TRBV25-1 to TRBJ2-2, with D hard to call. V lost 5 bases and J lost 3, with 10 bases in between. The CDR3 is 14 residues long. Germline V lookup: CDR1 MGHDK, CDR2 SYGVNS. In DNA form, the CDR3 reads TGTGCCAGCAGTTATTCCAGTTACACCGGGGAGCTGTTTTTT. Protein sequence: CASSYSSYTGELFF.

CDR3 amino acids: CASSQDLVSGELFF. The DNA for the CDR3 is TGCGCCAGCAGCCAAGATCTTGTTAGCGGGGAGCTGTTTTTT. The chain couples TRBV4-1 to TRBJ2-2, with D hard to call. The CDR3 is 14 residues long. V lost 0 bases and J lost 7, with 9 bases in between. Germline CDR1 and CDR2: MGHRA and YSYEKL.

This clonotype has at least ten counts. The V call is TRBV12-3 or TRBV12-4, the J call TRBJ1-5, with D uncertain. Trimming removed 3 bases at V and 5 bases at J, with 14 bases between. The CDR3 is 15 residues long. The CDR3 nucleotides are TGTGCCAGCAGTTTCTCACGGAACATTCATCAGCCCCAGCATTTT. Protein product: CASSFSRNIHQPQHF.